This entry features one T cell receptor beta chain sequence. Its matching antigen is unknown. One junction end does not reproduce the germline sequence, and a read error may be involved. Using a J-beta primer mix together with a sample-barcoded 5' primer, a second PCR was run for roughly 7 to 11 cycles. TCRdb reanalysed the 5' RACE reads using MiXCR and keeps one entry per CDR3 protein. Of 380,000 or so distinct CDR3 sequences listed, roughly half are singletons. Germline CDR1 SGHTA, CDR2 FQGNSA. CDR3 length: 18 residues. This specimen comes from a study of blood T cells in healthy people across ages. Study-wide results and limits: Getting older went along with TCR beta diversity per million T cells dropping roughly linearly. Without sorted subsets, naive and antigen-experienced compartments could not be conclusively compared. A greater number of naive CD4+ cells and higher diversity distinguished long-lived donors from aged donors.

V usage is TRBV7-2 and J usage is TRBJ2-7; 12 bases map to TRBD2. Sample: blood. The source of this sequence is a man aged 55-75 years in good health. The chain's CDR3 is CASSLSASGRAIAYEQYF. The CDR3 DNA sequence: TGTGCCAGCAGCTTAAGCGCTAGCGGGAGGGCGATCGCCTATGAGCAGTACTTC.